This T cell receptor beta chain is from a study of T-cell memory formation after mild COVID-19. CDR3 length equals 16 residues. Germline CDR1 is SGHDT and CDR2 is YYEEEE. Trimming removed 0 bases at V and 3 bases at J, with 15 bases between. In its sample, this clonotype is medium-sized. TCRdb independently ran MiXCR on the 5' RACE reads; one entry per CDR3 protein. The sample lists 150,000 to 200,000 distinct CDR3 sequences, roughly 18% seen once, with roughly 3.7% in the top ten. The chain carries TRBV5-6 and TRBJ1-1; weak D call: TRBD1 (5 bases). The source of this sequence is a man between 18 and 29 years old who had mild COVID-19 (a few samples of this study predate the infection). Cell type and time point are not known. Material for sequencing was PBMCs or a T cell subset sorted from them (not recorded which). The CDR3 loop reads CASSLVRGTTHTEAFF. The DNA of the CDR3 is TGTGCCAGCAGCTTGGTTCGGGGGACGACGCACACTGAAGCTTTCTTT.